These T cell receptor beta chains were read from a single sample in a study of blood T cell repertoires in COVID-19. TCRdb's table, derived via immunoSEQ multiplex PCR, lists solely in-frame clones and lacks some. The sample records about 74,000 clones, around 90% being singletons. What was sequenced was peripheral blood. The source is a woman aged 80 or older with active or convalescent COVID-19. Each CDR3 is given with its conserved first and last residue. The D gene is left open where the match is weak. Clone size is given for some rows only: seen once, a few or many times, or a class if the clone is expanded.

V gene	clone size	CDR3 length	D gene	J gene	CDR3 protein	CDR3 DNA
TRBV2	.	12	.	TRBJ2-7	CASSIGSPEQYF	TGTGCCAGCAGTATAGGGAGTCCCGAGCAGTACTTC
TRBV10-2	.	16	TRBD2	TRBJ2-3	CASGTGTSGRSDTQYF	TGCGCCAGCGGCACTGGGACTAGCGGGAGGTCAGATACGCAGTATTTT
TRBV4-3	.	14	.	TRBJ2-7	CASSQEGRGREQYF	TGCGCCAGCAGCCAAGAGGGCAGGGGAAGAGAGCAGTACTTC
TRBV2	.	15	TRBD2	TRBJ2-5	CASSSTSGLQETQYF	TGTGCCAGCAGTTCTACTAGCGGCTTACAAGAGACCCAGTACTTC
TRBV11-3	.	15	TRBD2	TRBJ2-1	CASSFGGGSYNEQFF	TGTGCCAGCAGCTTTGGGGGGGGCTCCTACAATGAGCAGTTCTTC
TRBV6-5	.	13	TRBD1	TRBJ1-2	CASSRDRDYGYTF	TGTGCCAGCAGCCGGGACAGGGACTATGGCTACACCTTC
TRBV12-5	.	15	TRBD1	TRBJ2-2	CASGPGGPSTGELFF	TGTGCTAGTGGCCCAGGGGGCCCGAGTACCGGGGAGCTGTTTTTT
TRBV19	.	17	TRBD2	TRBJ2-1	CASSREGGTSGRGEQFF	TGTGCCAGTAGCAGGGAAGGAGGGACTAGCGGGAGGGGTGAGCAGTTCTTC
TRBV9	.	14	.	TRBJ1-1	CASSPRGANTEAFF	TGTGCCAGCAGCCCCCGGGGAGCGAACACTGAAGCTTTCTTT
TRBV5-1	.	14	TRBD1	TRBJ2-5	CASRVGQAQETQYF	TGCGCCAGCCGAGTCGGACAGGCCCAGGAGACCCAGTACTTC
TRBV20-1	.	12	.	TRBJ1-4	CSASKENEKLFF	TGCAGTGCTAGTAAGGAGAATGAAAAACTGTTTTTT
TRBV15	once	15	TRBD1	TRBJ1-2	CATSGQQGAGYGYTF	TGTGCCACCAGCGGTCAACAGGGGGCAGGCTATGGCTACACCTTC
TRBV3-1/TRBV3-2	.	17	TRBD2	TRBJ2-1	CASSLPRTSGGNNEQFF	TGTGCCAGCAGCCTCCCCCGGACTAGCGGGGGGAACAATGAGCAGTTCTTC
TRBV7-3	.	16	TRBD2	TRBJ2-2	CASSPTSGRDGGELFF	TGTGCCAGCAGCCCGACTAGCGGGAGGGACGGCGGGGAGCTGTTTTTT
TRBV30	.	14	TRBD2	TRBJ2-4	CAWSGSGTWNIQYF	TGTGCCTGGAGTGGGAGCGGGACCTGGAACATTCAGTACTTC
TRBV5-1	.	15	TRBD1	TRBJ2-7	CASSLGDREFHQQYF	TGCGCCAGCAGCTTGGGGGACAGGGAGTTTCACCAGCAGTACTTC
TRBV11-3	.	15	.	TRBJ2-2	CASSPLGSLVGELFF	TGTGCCAGCAGCCCCCTGGGCAGCTTGGTCGGGGAGCTGTTTTTT
TRBV2	.	14	TRBD1	TRBJ1-4	CASSGWDSNEKLFF	TGTGCCAGCAGTGGGTGGGACAGTAATGAAAAACTGTTTTTT
TRBV6-1	.	14	.	TRBJ1-2	CASSEAAGWYGYTF	TGTGCCAGCAGTGAGGCGGCAGGGTGGTATGGCTACACCTTC
TRBV19	once	14	.	TRBJ1-1	CASITRSRGTEAFF	TGTGCCAGTATCACCCGGTCCCGGGGCACTGAAGCTTTCTTT
TRBV10-3	.	16	TRBD1	TRBJ2-2	CAIRGQGGESTGELFF	TGTGCCATCAGAGGACAGGGGGGCGAATCCACCGGGGAGCTGTTTTTT
TRBV2	.	15	.	TRBJ1-1	CASKRGGLLGTEAFF	TGTGCCAGCAAAAGGGGGGGCCTCCTGGGCACTGAAGCTTTCTTT
TRBV20-1	.	13	.	TRBJ1-6	CSASPRGNSPLHF	TGCAGTGCTAGTCCCAGGGGAAATTCACCCCTCCACTTT
TRBV2	.	12	TRBD1	TRBJ1-1	CARGDRGTEAFF	TGTGCCAGGGGGGACAGGGGCACTGAAGCTTTCTTT
TRBV27	.	13	.	TRBJ1-1	CASSFRGGTEAFF	TGTGCCAGCAGTTTTAGGGGGGGCACTGAAGCTTTCTTT